The TCR beta chain described here comes from a study of Ad26.COV2.S vaccination and SARS-CoV-2 variants. Between the trimmed V and J ends, which lost 3 bases and 0 bases, there was a span of 21 bases. Germline V lookup: CDR1 KGHSH, CDR2 LQKENI. The CDR3 is made up of 19 amino acids. Stated treatment: roughly 18 received Ad26.COV2.S at low or high dose, single or two shots; several received placebo; per-sample allocation not given. Sample collection was performed on day 63 after the first vaccine or placebo injection. The donor was a Boston adult aged 18-55 years. Ad26 vector vaccine expressed Wuhan-strain SARS-CoV-2 spike. TCRdb keeps only in-frame clones here, not all; method: immunoSEQ multiplex PCR. The sample contains about 450,000 clones, approximately 92% of which appear only once.

The sample here was peripheral blood, taken in a trial of Ad26.COV2.S vaccine versus placebo. This chain joins TRBV18 and TRBJ1-3; possibly TRBD1 for D (5 bases). The sequence was collected from a person between 18 and 65 years old who received the Ad26.COV2.S COVID-19 vaccine or a placebo. Here the CDR3 DNA reads TGTGCCAGCTCACCGAGAAGAAAGGGGTCCGAAGGCTCTGGAAACACCATATATTTT. As protein: CASSPRRKGSEGSGNTIYF.